What follows are 7 T cell receptor beta chains derived from one specimen sequenced in a study of shared clonotypes between healthy human individuals (dated by TCRdb to the early 2020s). The library was prepared using the immunoSEQ multiplex PCR assay. As stored in TCRdb, this immuneACCESS dataset retains in-frame rearrangements with V and J assigned. A fraction of the clones does not appear; measured against another copy, unresolved V genes explain less than half of the discrepancy, and the remainder lacks a known reason. The sample profile shows some 550,000 clones; 97% of them were found once. The ten biggest clones cover roughly 0.05% of the sample. Material: naive CD4+ T cells sorted from blood. Reading the label with the study, this specimen's cell subset or site is: CD45RA+ positively selected. Source of these receptors: a woman aged 25 to 39 in good health.

The chain couples TRBV7-9 to TRBJ2-7, with D possibly TRBD1 on 6 matching bases. The CDR3 covers 15 residues. Per germline, CDR1 SEHNR and CDR2 FQNEAQ (reference sequence). V lost 4 bases to trimming and J lost 5 bases, with 18 bases between them. CDR3 bases: TGTGCCAGCAGCTCCCCAGCTAGGGACAACCACGAGCAGTACTTC. Protein: CASSSPARDNHEQYF.

The rearrangement links TRBV5-1 to TRBJ1-5; maybe TRBD1 (5 bases). CDR1 SGHRS and CDR2 YFSETQ come from the germline V gene. This CDR3 has 16 amino acids. V was trimmed by 3 bases and J by 0 bases, leaving 13 bases between them. The CDR3 is CASSSGPSYSNQPQHF. CDR3 coding DNA: TGCGCCAGCAGCTCGGGACCGTCGTATAGCAATCAGCCCCAGCATTTT.

V gene TRBV6-1 combines with J gene TRBJ2-5, with D perhaps matching TRBD1 or TRBD2 (5 bases each). The germline CDR1 and CDR2 sequences are MNHNS and SASEGT. V was cut by 0 bases and J by 3 bases, with 20 bases left in between. This CDR3 is built from 18 residues. CDR3 residues: CASSEALRGAVNKETQYF. CDR3 DNA sequence: TGTGCCAGCAGTGAAGCGCTTCGAGGGGCCGTAAACAAAGAGACCCAGTACTTC.

The chain combines TRBV19 with TRBJ2-7; possible D gene TRBD2, 7 bases. Germline V CDR1 and CDR2: LNHDA, SQIVND (reference sequence). The V and J ends lost 6 bases and 7 bases respectively, with 25 bases between them. The CDR3 covers 16 residues. The CDR3 loop reads CASSPASREGEREQYF. CDR3 DNA: TGTGCCAGTAGCCCTGCCTCGAGGGAGGGGGAGAGGGAGCAGTACTTC.

The rearrangement links TRBV28 to TRBJ2-5, with D possibly matching TRBD1 (6 bases). The CDR3 runs to 17 residues. Germline V gene data show CDR1 as MDHEN and CDR2 as SYDVKM. V was shortened by 1 base and J by 0 bases, with 15 bases between the two germline ends. The CDR3 region is CASSLYRAETYQETQYF. CDR3 DNA: TGTGCCAGCAGTTTATACAGGGCAGAAACGTACCAAGAGACCCAGTACTTC.

This chain links TRBV28 with TRBJ2-1, with 8 bases lining up with TRBD2. Germline CDR1 is MDHEN and CDR2 is SYDVKM. CDR3 size: 18 residues. The junction had 17 bases not matched to a gene; V was cut back by 7 bases and J by 3 bases. This CDR3 is CASTPRGSGTLDYNEQFF. Here the CDR3 DNA reads TGTGCCAGCACCCCAAGGGGTAGCGGGACGCTCGACTACAATGAGCAGTTCTTC.

The chain links TRBV6-5 to TRBJ1-1; D gene uncertain. Germline-derived CDR1 and CDR2 are MNHEY and SVGAGI. Trimming left V 3 bases short and J 1 base short, with 9 bases between. This CDR3 is built from 14 residues. The chain's CDR3 is CASSYLGPNTEAFF. The CDR3 bases are TGTGCCAGCAGTTATCTCGGGCCGAACACTGAAGCTTTCTTT.